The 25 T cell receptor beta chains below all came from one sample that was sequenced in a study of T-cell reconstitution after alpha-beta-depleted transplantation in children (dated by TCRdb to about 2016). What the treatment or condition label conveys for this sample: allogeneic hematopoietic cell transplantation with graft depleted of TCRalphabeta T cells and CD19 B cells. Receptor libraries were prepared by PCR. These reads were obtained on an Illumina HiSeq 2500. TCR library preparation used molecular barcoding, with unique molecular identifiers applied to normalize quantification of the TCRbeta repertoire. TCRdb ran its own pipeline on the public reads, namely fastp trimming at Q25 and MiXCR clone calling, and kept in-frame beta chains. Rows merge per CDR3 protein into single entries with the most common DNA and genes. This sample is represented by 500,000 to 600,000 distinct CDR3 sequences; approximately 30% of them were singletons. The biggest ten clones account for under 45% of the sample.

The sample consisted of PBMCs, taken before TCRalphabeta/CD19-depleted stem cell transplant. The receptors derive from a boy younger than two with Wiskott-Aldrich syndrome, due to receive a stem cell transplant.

CDR3 amino acids: CSARAGSFYEQYF. The CDR3 bases are TGCAGTGCTAGGGCCGGGAGTTTCTACGAGCAGTACTTC. The rearrangement uses TRBV20-1 and TRBJ2-7, with a weak D call TRBD2 (6 bases). V dropped 3 bases and J dropped 3 bases, with 12 bases sitting between them. The length of the CDR3 is 13 residues. Germline CDR1 and CDR2: DFQATT and SNEGSKA (reference sequence).

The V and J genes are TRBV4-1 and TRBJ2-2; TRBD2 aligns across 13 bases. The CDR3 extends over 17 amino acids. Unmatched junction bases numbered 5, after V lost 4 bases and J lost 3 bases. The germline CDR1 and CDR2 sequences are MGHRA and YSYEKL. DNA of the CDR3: TGCGCCAGCAGCCGCTGGACTAGCGGGAGAGACACCGGGGAGCTGTTTTTT. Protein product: CASSRWTSGRDTGELFF.

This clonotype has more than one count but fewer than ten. The chain's CDR3 is CASSPIGLAGGETQYF. DNA of the CDR3: TGTGCCAGCAGCCCAATCGGACTAGCGGGAGGGGAGACCCAGTACTTC. The chain recombines TRBV4-2 with TRBJ2-5, with 15 bases lining up with TRBD2. The CDR3 sequence is 16 residues long. V shed 4 bases and J 5 bases; nucleotides not matched to a gene: 5. Germline assignment: CDR1 LGHNA and CDR2 YNFKEQ.

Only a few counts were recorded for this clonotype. The CDR3 DNA follows: TGTGCCAGCACACCAATTCAGACAGTTTACAATGAGCAGTTCTTC. Its protein is CASTPIQTVYNEQFF. The chain links TRBV7-6 to TRBJ2-1; maybe TRBD1 (5 bases). Trimming cost V 7 bases and J 4 bases, with 17 bases left between them. This CDR3 is 15 amino acids long. The germline V gene has CDR1 SGHVS and CDR2 FNYEAQ.

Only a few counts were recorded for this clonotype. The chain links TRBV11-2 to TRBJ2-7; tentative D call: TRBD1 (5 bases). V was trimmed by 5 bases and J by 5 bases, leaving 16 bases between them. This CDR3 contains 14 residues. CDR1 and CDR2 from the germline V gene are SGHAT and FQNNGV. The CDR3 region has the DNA TGTGCCAGCAGCCCTTCGACAGTTAACCACGAGCAGTACTTC. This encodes CASSPSTVNHEQYF.

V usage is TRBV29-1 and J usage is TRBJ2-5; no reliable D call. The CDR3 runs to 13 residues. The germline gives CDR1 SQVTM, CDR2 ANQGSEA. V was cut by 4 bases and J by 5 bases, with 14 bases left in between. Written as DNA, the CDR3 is TGCAGCGTTGTCAACCCGGCGGTCGAGACCCAGTACTTC. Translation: CSVVNPAVETQYF.

This chain's CDR3 is CATSDLTGQFRVGETQYF. DNA of the CDR3: TGTGCCACCAGTGATTTAACCGGACAGTTTCGGGTAGGAGAGACCCAGTACTTC. V and J are TRBV24-1 and TRBJ2-5; perhaps TRBD1 as D (6 bases). Germline V gene sequence: CDR1 KGHDR, CDR2 SFDVKD. Trimming removed 1 base from V and 4 bases from J, with 21 bases in between. There are 18 residues in the CDR3.

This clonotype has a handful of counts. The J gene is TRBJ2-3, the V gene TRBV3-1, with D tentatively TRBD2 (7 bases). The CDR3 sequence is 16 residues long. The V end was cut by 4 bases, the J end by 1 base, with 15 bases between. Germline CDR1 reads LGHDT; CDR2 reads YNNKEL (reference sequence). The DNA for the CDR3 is TGTGCCAGCAGCCCGACTAGAGGGGGGGGCACAGATACGCAGTATTTT. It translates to CASSPTRGGGTDTQYF.

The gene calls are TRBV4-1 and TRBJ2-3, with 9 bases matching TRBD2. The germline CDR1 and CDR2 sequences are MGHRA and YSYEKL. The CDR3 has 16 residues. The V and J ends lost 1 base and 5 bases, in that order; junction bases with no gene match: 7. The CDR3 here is CASSQALAGLQDTQYF. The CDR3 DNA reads TGCGCCAGCAGCCAAGCGCTAGCGGGACTGCAAGATACGCAGTATTTT.

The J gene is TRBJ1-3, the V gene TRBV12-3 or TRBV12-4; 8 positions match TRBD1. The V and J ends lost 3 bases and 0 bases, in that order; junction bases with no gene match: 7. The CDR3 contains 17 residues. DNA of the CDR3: TGTGCCAGCAGTTTGGCGGGACAGGCCCTCTCTGGAAACACCATATATTTT. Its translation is CASSLAGQALSGNTIYF.

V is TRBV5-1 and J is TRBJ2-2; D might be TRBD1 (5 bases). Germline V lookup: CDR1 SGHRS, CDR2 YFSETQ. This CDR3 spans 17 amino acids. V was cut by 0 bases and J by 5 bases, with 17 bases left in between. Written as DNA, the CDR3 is TGCGCCAGCAGCTTGGGTTGGCGGCAGGGCGGAACCGGGGAGCTGTTTTTT. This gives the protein CASSLGWRQGGTGELFF.

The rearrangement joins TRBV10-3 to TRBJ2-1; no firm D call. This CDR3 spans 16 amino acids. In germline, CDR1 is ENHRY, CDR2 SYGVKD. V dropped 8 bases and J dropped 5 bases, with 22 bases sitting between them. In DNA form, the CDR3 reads TGTGCCATCCGGCGCCCAGGCGGACCCCCACACAATGAGCAGTTCTTC. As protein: CAIRRPGGPPHNEQFF.

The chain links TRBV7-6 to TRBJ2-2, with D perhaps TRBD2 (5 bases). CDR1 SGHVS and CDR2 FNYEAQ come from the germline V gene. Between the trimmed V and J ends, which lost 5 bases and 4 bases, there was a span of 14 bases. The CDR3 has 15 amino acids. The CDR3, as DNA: TGTGCCAGCAGCGCCCCTAGCACTAGCACCGGGGAGCTGTTTTTT. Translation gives CASSAPSTSTGELFF.

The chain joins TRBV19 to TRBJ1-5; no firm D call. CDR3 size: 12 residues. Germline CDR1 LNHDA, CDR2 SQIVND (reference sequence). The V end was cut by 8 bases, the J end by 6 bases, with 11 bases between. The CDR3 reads CASGLWGQPQHF. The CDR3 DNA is TGTGCCAGTGGACTCTGGGGTCAGCCCCAGCATTTT.

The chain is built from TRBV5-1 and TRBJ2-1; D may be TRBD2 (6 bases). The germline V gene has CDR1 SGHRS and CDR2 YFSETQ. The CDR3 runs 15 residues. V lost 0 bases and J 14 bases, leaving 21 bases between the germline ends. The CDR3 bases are TGCGCCAGCAGCTTGGGGTCCCCGACTAGTGCCGGGGAGTTCTTC. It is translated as CASSLGSPTSAGEFF.

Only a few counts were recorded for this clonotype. Here the CDR3 reads CASSLELAGANVLTF. Written as DNA, the CDR3 is TGCGCCAGCAGCTTGGAGTTGGCTGGGGCCAACGTCCTGACTTTC. The chain employs TRBV5-1 and TRBJ2-6, with no clear D. Germline V gives CDR1 SGHRS, CDR2 YFSETQ. The V end was cut by 0 bases, the J end by 2 bases, with 6 bases between. The CDR3 has 15 amino acids.

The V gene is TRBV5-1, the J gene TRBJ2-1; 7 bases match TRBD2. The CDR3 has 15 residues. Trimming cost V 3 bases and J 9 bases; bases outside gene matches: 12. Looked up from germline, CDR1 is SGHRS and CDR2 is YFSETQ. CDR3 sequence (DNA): TGCGCCAGCAGCTCCGGGACTATCGGTTCGCTTGAGCAGTTCTTC. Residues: CASSSGTIGSLEQFF.

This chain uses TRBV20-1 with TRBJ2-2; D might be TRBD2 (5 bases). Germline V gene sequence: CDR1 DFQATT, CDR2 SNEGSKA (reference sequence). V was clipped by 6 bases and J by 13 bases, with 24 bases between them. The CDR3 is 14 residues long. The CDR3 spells CSAALGSGSPTLFF. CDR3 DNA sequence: TGCAGTGCGGCTTTAGGGAGTGGCTCTCCAACGCTGTTTTTT.

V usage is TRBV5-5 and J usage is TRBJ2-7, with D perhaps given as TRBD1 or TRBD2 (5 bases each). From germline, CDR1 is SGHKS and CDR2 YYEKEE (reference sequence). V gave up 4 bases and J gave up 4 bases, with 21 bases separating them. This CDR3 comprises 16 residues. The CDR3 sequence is CASSLLPGQDKYEQYF. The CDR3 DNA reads TGTGCCAGCAGCCTATTACCGGGGCAAGATAAGTACGAGCAGTACTTC.

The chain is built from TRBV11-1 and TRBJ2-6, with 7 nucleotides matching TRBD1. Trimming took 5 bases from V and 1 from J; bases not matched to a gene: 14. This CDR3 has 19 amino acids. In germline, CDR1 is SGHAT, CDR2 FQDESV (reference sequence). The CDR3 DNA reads TGTGCCAGCAGCCAGCCTCCGGGACAGAAGTGGTCTGGGGCCAACGTCCTGACTTTC. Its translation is CASSQPPGQKWSGANVLTF.

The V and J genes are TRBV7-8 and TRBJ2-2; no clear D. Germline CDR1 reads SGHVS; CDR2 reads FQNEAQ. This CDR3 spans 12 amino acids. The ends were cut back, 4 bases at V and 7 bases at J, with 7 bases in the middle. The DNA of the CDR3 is TGTGCCAGCAGCTCCTTTGTCGGGGAGCTGTTTTTT. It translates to CASSSFVGELFF.

The CDR3 region has the DNA TGTGCCAGTGCTAGCAGACTCACAGATACGCAGTATTTT. Translating gives CASASRLTDTQYF. The chain has TRBV2 and TRBJ2-3; tentative D call: TRBD2 (5 bases). This CDR3 has 13 amino acids. The V and J ends lost 9 bases and 2 bases respectively, with 12 bases between them. Germline CDR1 and CDR2: SNHLY and FYNNEI.

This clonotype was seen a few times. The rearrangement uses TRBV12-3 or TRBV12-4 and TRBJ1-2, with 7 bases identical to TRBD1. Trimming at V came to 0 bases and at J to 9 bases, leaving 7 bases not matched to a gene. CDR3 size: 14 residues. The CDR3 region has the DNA TGTGCCAGCAGTTTAGCTGACAGGGTGTCTAGCTACACCTTC. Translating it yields CASSLADRVSSYTF.

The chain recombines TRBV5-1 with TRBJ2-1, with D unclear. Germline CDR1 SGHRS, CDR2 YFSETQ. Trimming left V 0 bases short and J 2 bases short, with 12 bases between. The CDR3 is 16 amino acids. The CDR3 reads CASSLDLSGAYNEQFF. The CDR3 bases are TGCGCCAGCAGCTTGGATTTGTCGGGCGCCTACAATGAGCAGTTCTTC.

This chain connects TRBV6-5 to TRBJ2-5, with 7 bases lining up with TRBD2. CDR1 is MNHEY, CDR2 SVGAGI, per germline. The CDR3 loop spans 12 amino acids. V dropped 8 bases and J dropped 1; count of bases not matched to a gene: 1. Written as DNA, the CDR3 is TGTGCCAGCGGGGGGGGCCAAGAGACCCAGTACTTC. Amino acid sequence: CASGGGQETQYF.